The 28 T cell receptor beta chains reported below all come from one sample, sequenced in a study of identical twins. TCRdb ran MiXCR on the 5' RACE reads and lists one entry per CDR3 protein. Of about 240,000 distinct CDR3 sequences listed, about 13% were seen once; the top ten hold 3.5% to 4.5%. These data were also reused for a study on yellow fever vaccine responses in identical twins.

Sequencing used memory (CD45RO+) T cells sorted from blood. These receptors all come from a woman under 30 in good health.

This clonotype has a count of ten or more. V gene TRBV6-2 or TRBV6-3 combines with J gene TRBJ1-5; a possible D gene is TRBD1 (5 bases). Germline V gene lookup returns CDR1 MNHEY and CDR2 SVGEGT. The V gene lost 7 bases and the J gene lost 4 bases, with 20 bases spanning the gap. The CDR3 consists of 16 residues. CDR3 bases: TGTGCCAGCACCATGGGGACGGAGGGTTATAATCAGCCCCAGCATTTT. Its protein is CASTMGTEGYNQPQHF.

This clonotype was detected only a few times. The chain has TRBV2 and TRBJ1-4; D is ambiguous. Deletions cut 4 bases from V and 10 bases from J, with 16 bases between. Germline-derived CDR1 and CDR2 are SNHLY and FYNNEI. This CDR3 comprises 14 residues. CDR3 loop: CASSVGPPEGKLFF. The DNA for the CDR3 is TGTGCCAGCAGTGTTGGCCCCCCAGAAGGAAAACTGTTTTTT.

The chain links TRBV4-1 to TRBJ2-5, with 7 bases matching TRBD2. The trim removed 4 bases at V and 7 bases at J, leaving 12 bases unmatched. The CDR3 spans 15 residues. Germline CDR1 reads MGHRA; CDR2 reads YSYEKL. CDR3 residues: CASSRGEGERGTQYF. For the CDR3, the DNA is TGCGCCAGCAGCCGCGGGGAGGGAGAGAGGGGGACCCAGTACTTC.

There are a few counts of this clonotype. The V and J genes are TRBV10-1 and TRBJ2-3; 10 positions match TRBD2. With 0 bases clipped from V and 0 bases from J, the junction kept 6 bases outside the gene matches. Germline CDR1 is WNHNN and CDR2 is SYGVQD (reference sequence). This CDR3 is 18 amino acids long. CDR3 amino acids: CASSESLAGPTSTDTQYF. CDR3 DNA sequence: TGCGCCAGCAGTGAGTCACTAGCGGGGCCGACTAGCACAGATACGCAGTATTTT.

This chain connects TRBV9 to TRBJ1-3, with 7 bases lining up with TRBD1. Looked up from germline, CDR1 is SGDLS and CDR2 is YYNGEE. The length of the CDR3 is 15 residues. The trim removed 3 bases at V and 6 bases at J, leaving 9 bases unmatched. As DNA, the CDR3 is TGTGCCAGCAGCGCCGCGACAGGGATCGCAAACACCATATATTTT. The encoded protein is CASSAATGIANTIYF.

This clonotype came up a few times. The V call is TRBV7-2, the J call TRBJ2-1; 8 bases agree with TRBD2. The V segment lost 4 bases and the J segment 7 bases; nucleotides outside the gene matches: 6. The CDR3 extends over 14 amino acids. From germline, CDR1 is SGHTA and CDR2 FQGNSA. DNA for the CDR3: TGTGCCAGCAGCTACCTGGGGACTAGGAATGAGCAGTTCTTC. Translating it yields CASSYLGTRNEQFF.

The chain couples TRBV7-6 to TRBJ1-1, with D unclear. CDR1 is SGHVS and CDR2 is FNYEAQ in the germline V gene. Trimming removed 5 bases from V and 5 bases from J, with 12 bases in between. The CDR3 contains 13 residues. The CDR3 DNA reads TGTGCCAGCAGCGTAAATTTTGATACTGAAGCTTTCTTT. Its translation: CASSVNFDTEAFF.

This clonotype was seen a few times. The rearrangement uses TRBV29-1 and TRBJ2-2; unclear D gene. V was clipped by 3 bases and J by 4 bases, with 12 bases between them. The length of the CDR3 is 14 residues. CDR1 is SQVTM and CDR2 is ANQGSEA in the germline V gene. CDR3 in amino acids: CSVDLLGSTGELFF. The CDR3 DNA is TGCAGCGTTGACCTTTTGGGCAGCACCGGGGAGCTGTTTTTT.

About this clonotype itself: This sequence may be a read error, since a much larger clone differs from it by one base. This chain uses TRBV7-2 with TRBJ2-1; 8 bases agree with TRBD2. This CDR3 spans 16 amino acids. Germline assignment: CDR1 SGHTA and CDR2 FQGNSA. DNA for the CDR3: TGTGCCAGCGGCTTAACCTCCCGGGAGGGCCGGAATGAGCAGTTCTTC. Translating gives CASGLTSREGRNEQFF. The complete variable domain, with remaining parts taken from reference TRBV7-2 and TRBJ2-1, reads GAGVSQSPSNKVTEKGKDVELRCDPISGHTALYWYRQSLGQGLEFLIYFQGNSAPDKSGLPSDRFSAERTGGSVSTLTIQRTQQEDSAVYLCASGLTSREGRNEQFFGPGTRLTVL.

This clonotype was counted a few times. The chain combines TRBV4-2 with TRBJ2-1; D is ambiguous. The CDR3 sequence is 13 residues long. The germline V gene has CDR1 LGHNA and CDR2 YNFKEQ. The V and J ends lost 1 base and 7 bases respectively, with 8 bases between them. The CDR3 nucleotides are TGTGCCAGCAGCCAAGGCACAAAAAATGAGCAGTTCTTC. This encodes CASSQGTKNEQFF.

This clonotype has a count of ten or more. The chain uses TRBV5-1 and TRBJ1-1; D perhaps matches TRBD1 (5 bases). Trimming took 4 bases from V and 4 from J, leaving 11 bases between them. The CDR3 has 13 amino acids. Germline CDR1 is SGHRS and CDR2 is YFSETQ. The CDR3 sequence: CASSHPGRTEAFF. The DNA of the CDR3 is TGCGCCAGCAGCCACCCGGGACGCACTGAAGCTTTCTTT.

This clonotype was detected only a few times. J is TRBJ2-2 and V is TRBV6-1, with 9 bases identical to TRBD1. The germline gives CDR1 MNHNS, CDR2 SASEGT. V shed 4 bases and J 2 bases; nucleotides not matched to a gene: 2. CDR3 length equals 15 residues. The CDR3 loop is CASSGTGGNTGELFF. CDR3 DNA sequence: TGTGCCAGCAGTGGAACAGGGGGCAACACCGGGGAGCTGTTTTTT.

This sequence joins TRBV6-5 and TRBJ2-3, with 9 nucleotides matching TRBD1. From germline, CDR1 is MNHEY and CDR2 SVGAGI. This CDR3 is built from 16 residues. J was trimmed by 3 bases and V by 0 bases; bases with no gene match: 4. The CDR3 nucleotides read TGTGCCAGCAGTTACTCGACGACAGGGGGGACAGATACGCAGTATTTT. It specifies CASSYSTTGGTDTQYF.

In its sample, this clonotype was seen many times. CDR3 region: CASSQSTEAFF. The CDR3 DNA reads as TGTGCCAGCAGCCAGTCAACTGAAGCTTTCTTT. The chain has TRBV3-1 and TRBJ1-1; D unresolved. The CDR3 is made up of 11 amino acids. CDR1 and CDR2 from the germline V gene are LGHDT and YNNKEL (reference sequence). Trimming pared 3 bases from V and 5 bases from J, leaving 4 bases between.

This clonotype was counted a few times. This chain links TRBV5-1 with TRBJ2-3; TRBD2 is a possible D gene (5 bases). The CDR3 has 16 amino acids. Germline CDR1 reads SGHRS; CDR2 reads YFSETQ. Trimming pared 1 base from V and 2 bases from J, leaving 14 bases between. The CDR3 is CASSLMALAATDTQYF. DNA for the CDR3: TGCGCCAGCAGCTTGATGGCTCTAGCTGCCACAGATACGCAGTATTTT.

The V call is TRBV12-3 or TRBV12-4, the J call TRBJ2-7; 8 bases fit TRBD1. This CDR3 has 15 amino acids. The V gene end was trimmed by 5 bases and the J gene end by 2 bases; junction bases not matched to a gene: 8. The CDR3 loop reads CASSPLGTGPYEQYF. The DNA for the CDR3 is TGTGCCAGCAGTCCTCTCGGGACAGGACCCTACGAGCAGTACTTC.

A single count supports this clonotype. The chain links TRBV3-1 to TRBJ2-3; 9 bases fit TRBD2. Germline CDR1 and CDR2: LGHDT and YNNKEL (reference sequence). Trimming at V came to 8 bases and at J to 3 bases, leaving 9 bases not matched to a gene. This CDR3 contains 15 residues. CDR3 sequence reads: CASCPPGLATDTQYF. The CDR3 DNA sequence: TGTGCCAGCTGCCCACCGGGACTAGCTACAGATACGCAGTATTTT.

The chain couples TRBV5-1 to TRBJ2-7; perhaps TRBD1 as D (6 bases). The CDR3 totals 14 residues. Germline V gene sequence: CDR1 SGHRS, CDR2 YFSETQ. Trimming removed 4 bases at V and 1 base at J, with 12 bases between. The CDR3 DNA reads as TGCGCCAGCAGCATATCAGGGGAATCCTACGAGCAGTACTTC. It translates to CASSISGESYEQYF.

This clonotype was counted between two and nine times. CDR3 amino acids: CASSLMGLAGVQETQYF. In DNA form, the CDR3 reads TGTGCCAGCAGTTTAATGGGACTAGCGGGAGTACAAGAGACCCAGTACTTC. V usage is TRBV28 and J usage is TRBJ2-5, with TRBD2 matching over 14 bases. The germline V gene has CDR1 MDHEN and CDR2 SYDVKM. This CDR3 comprises 17 residues. With V trimmed by 2 bases and J by 2 bases, 4 bases remained unmatched.

The chain links TRBV29-1 to TRBJ1-4; 7 bases agree with TRBD1. With 4 bases clipped from V and 4 bases from J, the junction kept 3 bases outside the gene matches. The CDR3 has 13 residues. Germline V CDR1 and CDR2: SQVTM, ANQGSEA. CDR3 DNA: TGCAGCGTTGTAAGGGGGCTTAATGAAAAACTGTTTTTT. Translating gives CSVVRGLNEKLFF.

The V and J genes are TRBV4-3 and TRBJ1-1; 9 nucleotides agree with TRBD1. The length of the CDR3 is 12 residues. V lost 1 base and J lost 10; bases outside the gene matches: 1. Germline CDR1 is LGHNA and CDR2 is YSLEER. The CDR3 loop is CASSQATGGAFF. CDR3 in DNA: TGCGCCAGCAGCCAAGCGACAGGGGGAGCTTTCTTT.

This clonotype has more than one count but fewer than ten. The junction departs from the called germline gene at one end, perhaps through a read error. The CDR3 DNA reads as TGTGCCAGCCGTCGGGTCACGGATCTGAATTTT. It codes for CASRRVTDLNF. The chain couples TRBV28 to TRBJ2-3; D is unresolved. Germline CDR1 is MDHEN and CDR2 is SYDVKM. This CDR3 has 11 residues.

The chain couples TRBV12-3 or TRBV12-4 to TRBJ1-4, with unresolved D. The CDR3 is 12 amino acids. V shed 5 bases and J shed 8 bases, with 9 bases lying between them. The CDR3 spells CASSPAHEKLFF. The CDR3 DNA is TGTGCCAGCAGTCCAGCCCACGAAAAACTGTTTTTT.

This clonotype was observed a few times. The J gene is TRBJ1-5, the V gene TRBV18; D might be TRBD1 (5 bases). The length of the CDR3 is 16 residues. Trimming took off 3 bases at V and 0 bases at J, with 12 bases between the two ends. The germline V gene encodes CDR1 KGHSH and CDR2 LQKENI. The CDR3 DNA sequence: TGTGCCAGCTCACCGGGCGGGGGAAATAGCAATCAGCCCCAGCATTTT. Translating it yields CASSPGGGNSNQPQHF. Looking up the rest from reference TRBV18 and TRBJ1-5 gives the full variable domain: NAGVMQNPRHLVRRRGQEARLRCSPMKGHSHVYWYRQLPEEGLKFMVYLQKENIIDESGMPKERFSAEFPKEGPSILRIQQVVRGDSAAYFCASSPGGGNSNQPQHFGDGTRLSIL.

This clonotype was detected a few times. J is TRBJ2-4 and V is TRBV5-1, with 8 bases that match TRBD1. CDR1 and CDR2 (germline): SGHRS, YFSETQ. The CDR3 has 16 residues. Trimming removed 2 bases from V and 2 bases from J; junction bases left unmatched: 6. The CDR3 sequence is CASSFRQGLSKNIQYF. Written as DNA, the CDR3 is TGCGCCAGCAGCTTCCGACAGGGGCTTTCCAAAAACATTCAGTACTTC.

This clonotype was seen only a few times. The gene calls are TRBV6-1 and TRBJ2-1, with D perhaps matching TRBD1 (5 bases). The CDR3 runs to 12 residues. Germline CDR1 is MNHNS and CDR2 is SASEGT. Trimming removed 3 bases from V and 7 bases from J, with 7 bases in between. The CDR3 loop is CASSEGLNEQFF. In nucleotides, the CDR3 is TGTGCCAGCAGTGAGGGGCTTAATGAGCAGTTCTTC.

This clonotype was seen more than once but under ten times. This chain links TRBV4-3 with TRBJ2-5; D is perhaps TRBD1 or TRBD2 (6 bases each). This CDR3 region has 14 residues. Germline V CDR1 and CDR2: LGHNA, YSLEER. V lost 4 bases and J lost 4, with 13 bases in between. The CDR3 reads CASSRGARGETQYF. Here the CDR3 DNA reads TGCGCCAGCAGCCGGGGGGCGAGGGGAGAGACCCAGTACTTC.

The rearrangement links TRBV12-3 or TRBV12-4 to TRBJ2-6, with D unclear. The CDR3 loop spans 17 amino acids. The V gene lost 4 bases and the J gene lost 0 bases, with 13 bases spanning the gap. CDR3 protein: CASSCGKNYSGANVLTF. CDR3 nucleotides: TGTGCCAGCAGTTGTGGCAAGAATTACTCTGGGGCCAACGTCCTGACTTTC.